The rows below give T cell receptor beta chains drawn from one sample of a study of OX40 agonist ivuxolimab in advanced cancers. Profiled with immunoSEQ multiplex PCR; TCRdb holds only in-frame clones, not every one. The sample includes tens of thousands of clones, 81% of them seen just once. The specimen comprised CD4+ or CD8+ T cells sorted from blood, sampled in a trial of the OX40 agonist ivuxolimab. These receptors all stem from an adult with an advanced solid tumor such as melanoma, head and neck, liver or kidney cancer. The CDR3 runs from the conserved cysteine through the conserved F or W. D genes are given only for firm matches. Expanded clones get a size class; other rows say once, few or many, or leave the size out.

V gene	D gene	J gene	clone size	CDR3 protein	CDR3 DNA
TRBV11-1	.	TRBJ2-5	.	CASSYGQQETQYF	TGTGCCAGCAGCTACGGACAGCAAGAGACCCAGTACTTC
TRBV27	.	TRBJ2-1	.	CASSHGTENEQFF	TGTGCCAGCAGCCACGGTACGGAAAATGAGCAGTTCTTC
TRBV7-9	.	TRBJ2-6	.	CASSFSRLRSGANVLTF	TGTGCCAGCAGCTTCAGTAGGCTACGCTCTGGGGCCAACGTCCTGACTTTC
TRBV19	TRBD1	TRBJ1-4	.	CASSSGTGNEKLFF	TGTGCCAGTAGCTCCGGGACAGGGAATGAAAAACTGTTTTTT
TRBV5-5	TRBD1	TRBJ1-1	.	CASSFEQGTEAFF	TGTGCCAGCAGCTTCGAACAGGGGACTGAAGCTTTCTTT
TRBV7-6	.	TRBJ2-7	.	CASSPPESDLFYEQYF	TGTGCCAGCAGCCCCCCCGAGAGCGACCTTTTCTACGAGCAGTACTTC
TRBV11-1	.	TRBJ1-2	.	CASSTQQGFRGYTF	TGTGCCAGCAGCACTCAACAGGGATTTCGCGGCTACACCTTC
TRBV11-2	TRBD1	TRBJ2-1	.	CASSRGRTGGWDEQFF	TGTGCCAGCAGCCGAGGGAGGACAGGGGGCTGGGATGAGCAGTTCTTC
TRBV15	.	TRBJ2-1	.	CATSRDGGRTTNEQFF	TGTGCCACCAGCAGAGATGGAGGGAGGACGACGAATGAGCAGTTCTTC
TRBV7-2	TRBD1	TRBJ1-2	.	CASSLGQGDYGYTF	TGTGCCAGCAGCTTGGGACAGGGTGACTATGGCTACACCTTC
TRBV5-1	.	TRBJ1-4	.	CASSTGTSNEKLFF	TGCGCCAGCAGCACCGGGACATCTAATGAAAAACTGTTTTTT
TRBV11-2	TRBD2	TRBJ2-2	.	CASSFGLAGNTGELFF	TGTGCCAGCAGCTTTGGACTAGCGGGTAACACCGGGGAGCTGTTTTTT
TRBV6-5	TRBD1	TRBJ2-7	few	CASNRDRGRYEQYF	TGTGCCAGCAACCGGGACAGGGGAAGATACGAGCAGTACTTC
TRBV4-2	TRBD2	TRBJ2-1	.	CASSPTLAATYNEQFF	TGTGCCAGCAGCCCGACCCTAGCGGCTACCTACAATGAGCAGTTCTTC
TRBV28	TRBD2	TRBJ2-7	.	CASSSPGLGRSYEQYF	TGTGCCAGCAGTTCCCCCGGACTAGGCCGTTCCTACGAGCAGTACTTC
TRBV7-9	TRBD1	TRBJ1-1	.	CASTEGARTEAFF	TGTGCCAGCACCGAGGGGGCGCGCACTGAAGCTTTCTTT
TRBV11-2	.	TRBJ1-2	.	CASSPISHGYTF	TGTGCCAGCAGCCCGATATCTCATGGCTACACCTTC
TRBV7-6	TRBD2	TRBJ2-7	.	CASSPKAGGSIHEQYF	TGTGCCAGCAGTCCTAAAGCGGGGGGGTCTATCCACGAGCAGTACTTC
TRBV5-1	.	TRBJ2-7	.	CASSFGPEQYF	TGCGCCAGCAGCTTTGGACCCGAGCAGTACTTC
TRBV15	.	TRBJ2-3	.	CATSRVLTEPGTQYF	TGTGCCACCAGCAGAGTCCTGACCGAGCCCGGGACGCAGTATTTT
TRBV7-2	.	TRBJ2-6	.	CASSFYSPSGANVLTF	TGTGCCAGCAGCTTTTACAGCCCCTCTGGGGCCAACGTCCTGACTTTC
TRBV5-6	.	TRBJ1-2	.	CASSLRHTYGYTF	TGTGCCAGCAGCTTGAGACATACATATGGCTACACCTTC
TRBV18	.	TRBJ1-2	.	CASSGTGTRIGYTF	TGTGCCAGCTCGGGGACCGGGACTCGTATTGGCTACACCTTC
TRBV9	TRBD2	TRBJ2-3	.	CASSVTGLAGPDTQYF	TGTGCCAGCAGCGTTACGGGACTAGCGGGGCCCGATACGCAGTATTTT
TRBV2	TRBD2	TRBJ2-3	.	CASRGPLAATDTQYF	TGTGCCAGCAGGGGCCCACTAGCGGCCACAGATACGCAGTATTTT
TRBV29-1	TRBD2	TRBJ2-2	.	CSVPRTSGGTGELFF	TGCAGCGTACCCAGGACTAGCGGGGGGACTGGGGAGCTGTTTTTT
TRBV5-1	.	TRBJ2-2	.	CASFGLQNTGELFF	TGCGCCAGCTTCGGACTTCAGAACACCGGGGAGCTGTTTTTT
TRBV25-1	.	TRBJ1-2	.	CASSDTEPKGGYTF	TGTGCCAGCAGTGACACGGAGCCAAAGGGTGGCTACACCTTC
TRBV5-1	.	TRBJ2-2	.	CASSLDGENTGELFF	TGCGCCAGCAGCTTAGACGGGGAGAACACCGGGGAGCTGTTTTTT